This entry concerns a single TCR beta chain. No antigen is known for it. Template switching introduced a universal primer site, and the cDNA bore unique molecular identifiers. TCRdb reprocessed the 5' RACE reads with MiXCR, giving one entry per CDR3 protein. This table holds 450,000 or so distinct CDR3 sequences, approximately 14% found once. This sample was included in a study of identical twins. Study-level findings and limits: Cord blood's abundant beta clonotypes had fewer insertions, unlike memory repertoires.

There are 13 residues in the CDR3. Trimming shortened V by 4 bases and J by 2 bases, and 7 bases separated the two germline ends. Germline assignment: CDR1 LNHNV and CDR2 YYDKDF (reference sequence). These records were also assigned to another study, of yellow fever vaccine responses in identical twins.

The chain combines TRBV15 with TRBJ2-3; D is uncertain. The TCR originated in a young woman in good health. The sample taken for sequencing was CD4+ T cells sorted from blood. DNA for the CDR3: TGTGCCACCAGCATCCCCCCCACAGATACGCAGTATTTT. It encodes CATSIPPTDTQYF.